These T cell receptor beta chains were read from a single sample in a study of PD-L1 blockade in urothelial cancer. Produced via immunoSEQ multiplex PCR; TCRdb's table is partial and in-frame only. The sample yields approximately 100,000 clones, 91% seen once. The specimen comprised PBMCs, sampled around atezolizumab (anti-PD-L1) treatment. The receptors were sampled from a woman aged 80 or older with urothelial cancer. Both conserved end residues are part of each CDR3. Each record gives: J gene, V gene, D gene, clone size, CDR3 DNA, CDR3 protein. A D gene is named only where the DNA matches it firmly. Size is stated for part of the rows, as once, few or many counts, or as a class when the clone is expanded.

TRBJ2-6	TRBV19	.	.	TGTGCCAGTAGTATCCCTTCTGGGGCCAACGTCCTGACTTTC	CASSIPSGANVLTF
TRBJ1-1	TRBV5-6	.	.	TGTGCCAGCAGCTTGGAGGTCCAGGGCACTGAAGCTTTCTTT	CASSLEVQGTEAFF
TRBJ1-3	TRBV9	TRBD1	.	TGTGCCAGCAGCGTCATTGGGACAGCTTCTGGAAACACCATATATTTT	CASSVIGTASGNTIYF
TRBJ2-1	TRBV9	.	.	TGTGCCAGCAGCGTAGGGTCGGTTGGCAATGAGCAGTTCTTC	CASSVGSVGNEQFF
TRBJ1-2	TRBV19	.	.	TGTGCTACTTATGGCTACACCTTC	CATYGYTF
TRBJ2-1	TRBV13	TRBD2	.	TGTGCCAGCAGCAGACTAGCGGGAGGGTACAATGAGCAGTTCTTC	CASSRLAGGYNEQFF
TRBJ1-1	TRBV28	.	.	TGTGCAGGCCGGGGGGGCCACACTGAAGCTTTCTTT	CAGRGGHTEAFF
TRBJ2-1	TRBV5-6	.	.	TGTGCCAGCGCCCCGAACGCAGGGGTGGGTGAGCAGTTCTTC	CASAPNAGVGEQFF
TRBJ2-3	TRBV30	TRBD2	.	TGTGCCTTAAAACTAGCGGGAGGGACAGATACGCAGTATTTT	CALKLAGGTDTQYF
TRBJ2-7	TRBV27	.	.	TGTGCCAGCAGTAGAGGGACACCAGCCTACGAGCAGTACTTC	CASSRGTPAYEQYF
TRBJ1-2	TRBV21-1	.	.	TGTGCCGAGTACAGGACCGATGGCTACACCTTC	CAEYRTDGYTF
TRBJ2-7	TRBV9	.	.	TGTGCCAGCAGCCCGCGACAGGCCAGCTCCTACGAGCAGTACTTC	CASSPRQASSYEQYF
TRBJ2-6	TRBV5-1	.	.	TGCGCCAGCAGCGAGAATGGGGCCAACGTCCTGACTTTC	CASSENGANVLTF
TRBJ1-3	TRBV18	.	.	TGTGCCAGCTCACAACAGAGGGTTAGTTCTGGAAACACCATATATTTT	CASSQQRVSSGNTIYF
TRBJ2-1	TRBV11-1	.	.	TGTGCCAGCAGCTTAATACAGGGAGGGGGTAGGTTGCACAATGAGCAGTTCTTC	CASSLIQGGGRLHNEQFF
TRBJ1-5	TRBV2	.	.	TGTGCCAGCAGTGAACAGGGGCCTGGTCAGCCCCAGCATTTT	CASSEQGPGQPQHF
TRBJ1-5	TRBV20-1	TRBD1	.	TGCAGTGCTGGGATAAAGGGGGCTGGGGATTTT	CSAGIKGAGDF
TRBJ1-2	TRBV5-1	TRBD1	.	TGCGCCAGCAGCCCGGGGACAGGGGGGGACTATGGCTACACCTTC	CASSPGTGGDYGYTF
TRBJ2-3	TRBV15	TRBD1	once	TGTGCCACCAGCACCCCGAAAGGACAGGGGAAAGATACGCAGTATTTT	CATSTPKGQGKDTQYF
TRBJ1-2	TRBV6-1	.	.	TGTGCCAGCAGTGAAAGATTCAGGGGAGATGGCTACACCTTC	CASSERFRGDGYTF
TRBJ1-1	TRBV30	TRBD1	.	TGTGCCTGGAGTCCCCGGCCAGGGGGTGGACTGAACACTGAAGCTTTCTTT	CAWSPRPGGGLNTEAFF
TRBJ2-5	TRBV6-1	TRBD2	once	TGTGCCAGCAGACCTTCACTAGCGGGAGGGGAGACCCAGTACTTC	CASRPSLAGGETQYF
TRBJ1-2	TRBV10-3	TRBD1	.	TGTGCCATCGGGGGACAGGTCACTGATGGCTACACCTTC	CAIGGQVTDGYTF
TRBJ1-1	TRBV6-5	.	once	TGTGCCAGCAGTTACGGATCAGGGATGGTCGCTGAAGCTTTCTTT	CASSYGSGMVAEAFF
TRBJ1-3	TRBV15	.	.	TGTGCCACCAGCAATCGTGACACCATATATTTT	CATSNRDTIYF
TRBJ2-7	TRBV5-1	TRBD2	.	TGCGCCAGCAGCTTCGGTAGCGGGGTGCCTTCCTACGAGCAGTACTTC	CASSFGSGVPSYEQYF
TRBJ1-4	TRBV18	.	.	TGTGCCAGCTCACCACCGACAGCAACTAATGAAAAACTGTTTTTT	CASSPPTATNEKLFF
TRBJ2-7	TRBV5-1	TRBD2	.	TGCGCCAGCAGCTCCGCGGCGGGAGATAACGAGCAGTACTTC	CASSSAAGDNEQYF
TRBJ1-5	TRBV9	.	.	TGTGCCAGCAGCGTAGGTGGAGGGGTGCGCGATCAGCCCCAGCATTTT	CASSVGGGVRDQPQHF
TRBJ2-1	TRBV5-5	.	.	TGTGCCAGCAGCTTGGTCCTAGCGTCCTCCTACAATGAGCAGTTCTTC	CASSLVLASSYNEQFF
TRBJ1-2	TRBV27	TRBD1	.	TGTGCCAGCAGCCTTACCGGACAGGGACCATATGGCTACACCTTC	CASSLTGQGPYGYTF
TRBJ2-5	TRBV29-1	TRBD1	.	TGCAGCGTTGACGCAACAGGGGGGGAGACCCAGTACTTC	CSVDATGGETQYF
TRBJ2-4	TRBV6-1	TRBD2	.	TGTGCCAGCAGTGTCACCGGGGCTAGCGGGAGATTGGACATTCAGTACTTC	CASSVTGASGRLDIQYF
TRBJ2-7	TRBV5-1	TRBD2	.	TGCGCCAGCAGCCCGCAAACTAGCGGGAGTAACGAGCAGTACTTC	CASSPQTSGSNEQYF
TRBJ2-3	TRBV5-6	TRBD2	.	TGTGCCAGCAGGGCGGGGGAGGGTACGCAGTATTTT	CASRAGEGTQYF
TRBJ2-4	TRBV5-1	TRBD2	once	TGCGCCAGCAGCCCCTCATCTAGCGGGAGAATGAACATTCAGTACTTC	CASSPSSSGRMNIQYF
TRBJ2-3	TRBV27	TRBD2	.	TGTGCCAGCAGTACCGGGACTAGCGGCTACACAGATACGCAGTATTTT	CASSTGTSGYTDTQYF
TRBJ1-1	TRBV5-4	TRBD1	.	TGTGCCAGCAGCTTGAACGGGCCAGGGGGAACTGAAGCTTTCTTT	CASSLNGPGGTEAFF
TRBJ2-3	TRBV10-3	TRBD2	.	TGTGCCATCACCCGACTTGGACTAGCGGGAGGGGGAGATACGCAGTATTTT	CAITRLGLAGGGDTQYF
TRBJ1-1	TRBV6-5	TRBD1	.	TGTGCCAGCAGTTGGACAGGGGGCAACACTGAAGCTTTCTTT	CASSWTGGNTEAFF
TRBJ2-2	TRBV15	.	.	TGTGCCACCAGCCCCCTCCGGGGGGCTGCCACCGGGGAGCTGTTTTTT	CATSPLRGAATGELFF
TRBJ1-2	TRBV6-1	.	.	TGTGCCAGCATGGGGGCTGGCCCTATTTATGGCTACACCTTC	CASMGAGPIYGYTF
TRBJ2-5	TRBV15	TRBD1	.	TGTGCCACCAGCAGAGGACAGGGGCGAGAGACCCAGTACTTC	CATSRGQGRETQYF
TRBJ1-5	TRBV19	.	.	TGTGCCAGTAGTAGAGGGAAAGACTATCAGCCCCAGCATTTT	CASSRGKDYQPQHF
TRBJ1-1	TRBV29-1	.	.	TGCAGCGTTGGCCCTATTGGAGAAATTAAGACTGAAGCTTTCTTT	CSVGPIGEIKTEAFF